Here is one T cell receptor (beta chain) with its context. As handled by the study authors: Estimated nucleated cell counts came from reference gene primer amplification. Repertoires were generated with immunoSEQ multiplex PCR, while TCRdb's copy carries only in-frame clones and drops some. V and J calls and clone size are those listed in that table; D and trimming were worked out from the DNA. This sample has some 350,000 clones; around 90% occur once, and the top ten carry less than 5.5%. Two negative PCRs, clearance, or symptom resolution had been documented for recovered Cohort 3 donors. These data originate in a study of blood T cell repertoires in COVID-19. Trimming removed 6 bases from V and 4 bases from J; junction bases left unmatched: 9. CDR3 size: 15 residues. Per germline, CDR1 SGHAT and CDR2 FQNNGV.

The sample was PBMCs or T cells enriched from blood (not recorded which). V gene TRBV11-2 combines with J gene TRBJ1-2; 9 positions agree with TRBD1. This clonotype was obtained from a young man who had recovered from COVID-19. CDR3 DNA: TGTGCCAGCAGGCCTACAGGGGGCGTCCCCTATGGCTACACCTTC. It translates to CASRPTGGVPYGYTF.